The T cell receptor beta chain described here comes from a study of cytomegalovirus exposure and HLA in healthy donors. Findings and limits, study-wide: In vitro work confirmed that three CMV-associated chains recognize CMV antigens. Segments of the TCR beta V type were, in most cases, productive about 87% or about 30% of the time in an earlier analysis.

Germline-derived CDR1 and CDR2 are SGHTA and FQGNSA. The CDR3 is 12 residues long. Trimming cost V 4 bases and J 8 bases, with 11 bases left between them. PCR employed 60 Vbeta and 13 Jbeta primers. This table comes from immunoSEQ multiplex PCR, and its TCRdb copy is limited to in-frame clones, with some not included. The table shows 90,000 or so clones, with around 82% occurring only once. Points on this clone: The antigen remains unidentified.

The receptor comes from a man aged 25 to 45 in good health and CMV-seropositive. The chain is built from TRBV7-2 and TRBJ1-1, with D unclear. The specimen sequenced was PBMCs. CDR3 nucleotides: TGTGCCAGCAGCTCCTTAAATCAGGAAGCTTTCTTT. Its translation: CASSSLNQEAFF.